The clone carrying this T cell receptor (beta chain) was recorded a few times. Its antigen is still unknown. The data were taken from a study of cytomegalovirus exposure and HLA in healthy donors. The study, taken as a whole, reports: Most subjects had HLA-A and HLA-B alleles reportedly predicted accurately by TCR beta sequences.

The germline V and J ends were trimmed by 6 bases and 2 bases, with 4 bases remaining between them. The germline CDR1 and CDR2 sequences are SQVTM and ANQGSEA. This CDR3 is 11 amino acids long. Primers: 60 Vbeta forward and 13 Jbeta reverse. Profiled with immunoSEQ multiplex PCR; TCRdb holds only in-frame clones, not every one. The table lists under 200,000 clones, 79% of them singletons. V and J are TRBV29-1 and TRBJ1-4; D gene unclear. The sequence came from a woman aged 40-49 years in good health and CMV-seronegative. The sample taken for sequencing was PBMCs. The CDR3: CSVLTNEKLFF. CDR3 coding DNA: TGCAGCGTCCTGACTAATGAAAAACTGTTTTTT.